A single sample gave rise to the 4 T cell receptor beta chains below, sequenced in a study of regulatory T cells in long-lasting Graves disease. Stated time point: persistent/refractory GD, antithyroid drugs over 5 years with positive TRAb. PBMCs were the source of the RNA used for TCR sequencing. iRepertoire HTBI primers and Arm-PCR of CDR3 regions built TCR beta libraries. A single record per CDR3 protein comes from TCRdb applying MiXCR to the multiplex PCR reads. The sample holds 350,000 to 450,000 distinct CDR3 sequences, around 20% seen once. Here the sequenced sample was peripheral blood mononuclear cells (PBMCs), taken when the disease was refractory, from a patient treated with antithyroid drugs. Source of these receptors: a female donor with Graves disease.

The sample holds many counts of this clonotype. The V gene is TRBV29-1, the J gene TRBJ1-2; 8 bases map to TRBD1. Germline assignment: CDR1 SQVTM and CDR2 ANQGSEA. The CDR3 is 12 residues long. The V and J ends lost 2 bases and 8 bases, in that order; junction bases with no gene match: 4. CDR3 protein: CSVELGTGGYTF. CDR3 coding DNA: TGCAGCGTTGAATTGGGGACAGGAGGCTACACCTTC.

This clonotype has ten or more counts. The rearrangement links TRBV9 to TRBJ2-2; 11 nucleotides match TRBD2. The V segment lost 1 base and the J segment 3 bases; nucleotides outside the gene matches: 11. The CDR3 covers 19 residues. Germline lookup yields CDR1 SGDLS and CDR2 YYNGEE. CDR3 region: CASSVNLPLAGGDTGELFF. The CDR3 region has the DNA TGTGCCAGCAGCGTAAACCTCCCCCTAGCGGGAGGTGACACCGGGGAGCTGTTTTTT.

The V gene is TRBV5-1, the J gene TRBJ2-5, with D unresolved. CDR3 length equals 14 residues. Trimming took 0 bases from V and 1 from J, leaving 7 bases between them. The V gene's germline CDR1 is SGHRS and CDR2 YFSETQ. The CDR3 DNA sequence: TGCGCCAGCAGCTTGGTGACACCCCAAGAGACCCAGTACTTC. Translated: CASSLVTPQETQYF. The whole variable domain, remainder taken from reference TRBV5-1 and TRBJ2-5, is KAGVTQTPRYLIKTRGQQVTLSCSPISGHRSVSWYQQTPGQGLQFLFEYFSETQRNKGNFPGRFSGRQFSNSRSEMNVSTLELGDSALYLCASSLVTPQETQYFGPGTRLLVL.

The V and J genes are TRBV4-1 and TRBJ1-5; no clear D. This CDR3 has 14 residues. Germline CDR1 MGHRA, CDR2 YSYEKL. Trimming left V 4 bases short and J 4 bases short, with 11 bases between. The DNA of the CDR3 is TGCGCCAGCAGCCCTTCTCCGGTAAATCAGCCCCAGCATTTT. This sequence encodes CASSPSPVNQPQHF.